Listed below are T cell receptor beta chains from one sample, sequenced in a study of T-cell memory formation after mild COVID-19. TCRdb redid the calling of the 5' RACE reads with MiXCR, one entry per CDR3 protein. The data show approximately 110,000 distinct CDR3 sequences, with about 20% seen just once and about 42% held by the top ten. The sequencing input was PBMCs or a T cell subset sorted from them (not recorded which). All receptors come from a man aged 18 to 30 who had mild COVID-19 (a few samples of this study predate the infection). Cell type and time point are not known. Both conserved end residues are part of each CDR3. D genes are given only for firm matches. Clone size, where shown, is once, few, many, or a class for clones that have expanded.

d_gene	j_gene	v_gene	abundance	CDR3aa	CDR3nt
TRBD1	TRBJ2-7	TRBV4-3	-	CASSHTGQGYEQYF	TGCGCCAGCAGCCACACCGGACAGGGCTACGAGCAGTACTTC
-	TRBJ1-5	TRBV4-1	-	CASSQDMGSNQPQHF	TGCGCCAGCAGCCAAGATATGGGGAGCAATCAGCCCCAGCATTTT
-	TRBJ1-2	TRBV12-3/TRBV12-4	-	CASSLDSFYGYTF	TGTGCCAGCAGTTTGGACAGTTTCTATGGCTACACCTTC
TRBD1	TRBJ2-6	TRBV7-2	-	CASSQGQGRTGANVLTF	TGTGCCAGCAGCCAGGGACAGGGGAGGACTGGGGCCAACGTCCTGACTTTC
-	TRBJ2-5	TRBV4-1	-	CASSQPTGLRETQYF	TGCGCCAGCAGCCAACCTACAGGGTTACGGGAGACCCAGTACTTC
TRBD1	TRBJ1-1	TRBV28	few	CASSLYGTGGAFF	TGTGCCAGCAGTTTATATGGGACAGGTGGGGCTTTCTTT
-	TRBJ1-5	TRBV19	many	CASNPPAPNQPQHF	TGTGCCAGTAACCCTCCAGCGCCCAATCAGCCCCAGCATTTT
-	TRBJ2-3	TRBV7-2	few	CASSPEGGGLTDTQYF	TGTGCCAGCAGCCCGGAGGGAGGGGGCCTCACAGATACGCAGTATTTT
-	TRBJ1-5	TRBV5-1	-	CASSLGGYSNQPQHF	TGCGCCAGCAGCTTAGGGGGGTATAGCAATCAGCCCCAGCATTTT
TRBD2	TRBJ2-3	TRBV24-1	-	CATSDPTGGSFTDTQYF	TGTGCCACCAGTGACCCAACGGGGGGTTCCTTCACAGATACGCAGTATTTT
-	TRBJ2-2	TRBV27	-	CASSFGSTGELFF	TGTGCCAGCAGTTTTGGCAGCACCGGGGAGCTGTTTTTT
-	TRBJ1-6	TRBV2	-	CASSDRDNYNSPLHF	TGTGCCAGCAGTGATAGGGACAACTATAATTCACCCCTCCACTTT
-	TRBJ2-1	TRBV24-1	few	CATSATLRVVAYNEQFF	TGTGCCACCAGTGCCACGCTCCGGGTGGTCGCCTACAATGAGCAGTTCTTC
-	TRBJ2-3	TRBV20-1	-	CSARDRWDTIATDTQYF	TGCAGTGCTAGAGATCGGTGGGACACCATCGCCACAGATACGCAGTATTTT
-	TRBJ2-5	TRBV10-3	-	CATGLQETQYF	TGTGCCACAGGGCTCCAAGAGACCCAGTACTTC
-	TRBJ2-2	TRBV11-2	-	CASSVAGELFF	TGTGCCAGCAGTGTAGCCGGGGAGCTGTTTTTT
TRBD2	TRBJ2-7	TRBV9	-	CASSVGLARSVDEQYF	TGTGCCAGCAGCGTAGGACTAGCTAGATCGGTCGACGAGCAGTACTTC
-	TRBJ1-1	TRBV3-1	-	CASSQEGGNTEAFF	TGTGCCAGCAGCCAAGAAGGGGGAAACACTGAAGCTTTCTTT
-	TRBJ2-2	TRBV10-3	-	CAISGGNTGELFF	TGTGCCATCAGTGGGGGCAACACCGGGGAGCTGTTTTTT
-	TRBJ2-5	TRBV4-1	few	CASSQDRWETQYF	TGCGCCAGCAGCCAAGATAGGTGGGAGACCCAGTACTTC
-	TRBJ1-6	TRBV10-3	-	CAISDGNDNSPLHF	TGTGCCATCAGTGACGGGAATGATAATTCACCCCTCCACTTT
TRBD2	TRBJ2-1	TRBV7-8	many	CASSLALIAGFSYNEQFF	TGTGCCAGCAGCTTAGCGCTTATAGCGGGGTTCTCCTACAATGAGCAGTTCTTC
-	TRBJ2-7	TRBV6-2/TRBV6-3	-	CASRELPYEQYF	TGTGCCAGCAGAGAGTTGCCCTACGAGCAGTACTTC
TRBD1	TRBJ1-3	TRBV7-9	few	CATPELGQDSGNTIYF	TGTGCCACGCCGGAATTGGGACAGGACTCTGGAAACACCATATATTTT
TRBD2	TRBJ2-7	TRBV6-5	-	CASSYLAGGPEEQYF	TGTGCCAGCAGTTACTTGGCGGGGGGGCCTGAGGAGCAGTACTTC
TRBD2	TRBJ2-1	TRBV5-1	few	CASSPATSGGWNEQFF	TGCGCCAGCAGCCCGGCGACTAGCGGGGGTTGGAATGAGCAGTTCTTC
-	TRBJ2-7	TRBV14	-	CASSQAFNYYEQYF	TGTGCCAGCAGCCAAGCTTTCAATTACTACGAGCAGTACTTC
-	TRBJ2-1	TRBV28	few	CASIYNNEQFF	TGTGCCAGCATCTACAACAATGAGCAGTTCTTC
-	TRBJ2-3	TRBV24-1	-	CATSDLTRGWGTDTQYF	TGTGCCACCAGTGATTTGACCAGGGGTTGGGGCACAGATACGCAGTATTTT
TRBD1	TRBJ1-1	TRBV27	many	CASSPARRDRNTEAFF	TGTGCCAGCAGCCCCGCCCGCCGGGACAGGAACACTGAAGCTTTCTTT
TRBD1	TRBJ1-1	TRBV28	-	CASGRQGWTEAFF	TGTGCCAGCGGGCGACAGGGGTGGACTGAAGCTTTCTTT
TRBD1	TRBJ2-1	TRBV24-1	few	CATSDLEGQGYEQFF	TGTGCCACCAGTGATTTGGAGGGACAGGGGTATGAGCAGTTCTTC
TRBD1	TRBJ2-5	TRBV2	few	CASSDGQGKETQYF	TGTGCCAGCAGTGACGGACAGGGGAAAGAGACCCAGTACTTC
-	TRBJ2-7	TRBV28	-	CASSTSDSYEQYF	-
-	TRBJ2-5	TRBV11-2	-	CASSLDGRTGEQETQYF	TGTGCCAGCAGCTTAGACGGGCGGACTGGGGAACAAGAGACCCAGTACTTC
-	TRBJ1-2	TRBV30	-	CAWRGWDVSNYGYTF	TGTGCCTGGAGGGGCTGGGACGTCTCCAACTATGGCTACACCTTC
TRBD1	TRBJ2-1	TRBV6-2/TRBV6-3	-	CASSPDRPLNNEQFF	TGTGCCAGCAGCCCGGACAGGCCGCTGAACAATGAGCAGTTCTTC
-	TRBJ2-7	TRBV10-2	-	CASKGGSYEQYF	TGCGCCAGCAAGGGAGGCTCCTACGAGCAGTACTTC
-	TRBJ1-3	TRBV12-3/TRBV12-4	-	CASSFQGVHTIYF	TGTGCCAGCAGCTTCCAGGGTGTACACACCATATATTTT
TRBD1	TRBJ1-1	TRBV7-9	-	CASSPSDRARMNTEAFF	TGTGCCAGCAGCCCAAGTGACAGGGCAAGAATGAACACTGAAGCTTTCTTT
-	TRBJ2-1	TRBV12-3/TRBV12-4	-	CASSSPAEYNEQFF	TGTGCCAGCAGCTCCCCGGCCGAGTACAATGAGCAGTTCTTC
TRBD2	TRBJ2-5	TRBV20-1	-	CSAQWTSLARRETQYF	TGCAGTGCTCAATGGACTAGCCTCGCCCGTCGGGAGACCCAGTACTTC
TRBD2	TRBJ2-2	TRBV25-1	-	CASRTGGGGVTGELFF	TGTGCCAGCAGGACCGGGGGGGGAGGCGTCACCGGGGAGCTGTTTTTT
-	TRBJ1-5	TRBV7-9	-	CASSTGGVSQPQHF	TGTGCCAGCAGCACGGGGGGAGTTAGTCAGCCCCAGCATTTT
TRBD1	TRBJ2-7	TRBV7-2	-	CASSFALDRVGDEQYF	TGTGCCAGCAGCTTCGCGCTTGACAGGGTAGGCGACGAGCAGTACTTC
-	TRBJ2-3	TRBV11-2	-	CASTARTDTQYF	TGTGCCAGCACGGCCCGCACAGATACGCAGTATTTT
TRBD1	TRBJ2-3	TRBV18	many	CASSYPELGTGVDTQYF	TGTGCCAGCTCATATCCGGAGTTGGGGACAGGAGTCGATACGCAGTATTTT
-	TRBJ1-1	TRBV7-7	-	CASSFGEYTEAFF	TGTGCCAGCAGCTTCGGCGAGTACACTGAAGCTTTCTTT
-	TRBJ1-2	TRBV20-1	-	CSARDRGSLNYGYTF	TGCAGTGCTAGAGATCGGGGCAGCCTTAACTATGGCTACACCTTC